Following are 14 T cell receptor beta chains from one sample sequenced in a study of blood T cells in healthy people across ages. A second roughly 6 to 11 cycle PCR used barcoded and J-beta primers. TCRdb ran MiXCR on the 5' RACE reads and lists one entry per CDR3 protein. In the table there are 780,000 or so distinct CDR3 sequences, approximately 53% of which are singletons. Sequencing input: blood. The source is a man older than 75 in good health.

There are many counts of this clonotype. The V and J genes are TRBV12-3 or TRBV12-4 and TRBJ2-2; D remains unclear. Trimming removed 6 bases from V and 2 bases from J, with 4 bases in between. The CDR3 extends over 12 amino acids. CDR3 amino acids: CASSRNTGELFF. The CDR3 DNA is TGTGCCAGCAGCCGAAACACCGGGGAGCTGTTTTTT.

The rearrangement joins TRBV9 to TRBJ1-5, with a weak D call TRBD1 (6 bases). V was clipped by 0 bases and J by 2 bases, with 9 bases between them. CDR3 size: 15 residues. Germline assignment: CDR1 SGDLS and CDR2 YYNGEE. DNA for the CDR3: TGTGCCAGCAGCGTAGGGGGGCCCGGCAATCAGCCCCAGCATTTT. Translating gives CASSVGGPGNQPQHF.

This rearrangement joins TRBV4-1 to TRBJ2-7, with 8 bases matching TRBD1. The trim removed 4 bases at V and 6 bases at J, leaving 2 bases unmatched. Germline V gene lookup returns CDR1 MGHRA and CDR2 YSYEKL. This CDR3 has 12 amino acids. The DNA of the CDR3 is TGCGCCAGCAGCCCCGGACAGGGCGAGCAGTACTTC. Its translation: CASSPGQGEQYF.

A few counts support this clonotype. The V and J genes are TRBV9 and TRBJ2-7, with D possibly being TRBD2 (5 bases). Germline CDR1 SGDLS, CDR2 YYNGEE. With 0 bases removed from V and 4 bases from J, the gap between germline ends came to 11 bases. The CDR3 has 14 residues. The CDR3 DNA sequence: TGTGCCAGCAGCGTAGCTTTGACGGGATACGAGCAGTACTTC. It translates to CASSVALTGYEQYF.

This clonotype has only a few counts. The chain links TRBV2 to TRBJ2-7; perhaps TRBD2 as D (7 bases). Germline CDR1 and CDR2: SNHLY and FYNNEI. V lost 4 bases and J 3 bases, leaving 13 bases between the germline ends. The CDR3 is 14 residues long. The CDR3 here is CASSAGGGGYEQYF. CDR3 coding DNA: TGTGCCAGCAGTGCCGGCGGGGGCGGCTACGAGCAGTACTTC. Filled out from reference TRBV2 and TRBJ2-7, the complete variable domain reads EPEVTQTPSHQVTQMGQEVILRCVPISNHLYFYWYRQILGQKVEFLVSFYNNEISEKSEIFDDQFSVERPDGSNFTLKIRSTKLEDSAMYFCASSAGGGGYEQYFGPGTRLTVT.

J is TRBJ2-7 and V is TRBV5-1, with D possibly called TRBD1 or TRBD2 (5 bases each). Trimming removed 3 bases from V and 3 bases from J, with 22 bases in between. Germline V gives CDR1 SGHRS, CDR2 YFSETQ. This CDR3 comprises 17 residues. CDR3 residues: CASSSLRDPTLGYEQYF. The CDR3 DNA reads TGCGCCAGCAGCTCACTCCGGGACCCAACATTGGGCTACGAGCAGTACTTC.

The J gene is TRBJ1-5, the V gene TRBV12-3 or TRBV12-4; TRBD1 aligns across 8 bases. CDR3 length: 15 residues. With V trimmed by 5 bases and J by 3 bases, 6 bases remained unmatched. CDR3 amino acids: CASSLRQGNNQPQHF. CDR3 DNA sequence: TGTGCCAGCAGTCTCCGACAGGGGAACAATCAGCCCCAGCATTTT.

CDR3 coding DNA: TGCGCCAGCAGCTTGGGCAGCCTCGAGCAGTACTTC. Translation gives CASSLGSLEQYF. V is TRBV5-1 and J is TRBJ2-5; the D is unclear. The closer fit of TRBJ2-7 to the DNA end suggests the J call may be wrong. The CDR3 contains 12 residues. Germline lookup yields CDR1 SGHRS and CDR2 YFSETQ.

V usage is TRBV27 and J usage is TRBJ2-7; unclear D gene. V was trimmed by 3 bases and J by 2 bases, leaving 17 bases between them. Germline values: CDR1 MNHEY, CDR2 SMNVEV (reference sequence). CDR3 size: 16 residues. CDR3 nucleotide sequence: TGTGCCAGCAGTTTCTCCGCCGGTCAGGCTACCTACGAGCAGTACTTC. It encodes CASSFSAGQATYEQYF.

This clonotype came up a few times. This chain connects TRBV5-1 to TRBJ1-1; D call uncertain. Germline V lookup: CDR1 SGHRS, CDR2 YFSETQ. The CDR3 contains 13 residues. Trimming cost V 0 bases and J 3 bases, with 6 bases left between them. CDR3: CASSLDGYTEAFF. The CDR3 nucleotides are TGCGCCAGCAGCTTGGACGGTTACACTGAAGCTTTCTTT.

V usage is TRBV18 and J usage is TRBJ2-3; 12 bases line up with TRBD2. Unmatched junction bases numbered 7, after V lost 1 base and J lost 5 bases. Per the germline V gene, CDR1 is KGHSH and CDR2 is LQKENI. There are 17 residues in the CDR3. In DNA, the CDR3 is TGTGCCAGCTCACCACGGGTCCCGGGACTAGCGGGAGATACGCAGTATTTT. Its protein is CASSPRVPGLAGDTQYF.

The V and J genes are TRBV5-1 and TRBJ2-3; TRBD2 matches 9 bases. Trimming at V came to 4 bases and at J to 9 bases, leaving 12 bases not matched to a gene. The CDR3 runs 15 residues. Germline CDR1 is SGHRS and CDR2 is YFSETQ. This chain's CDR3 is CASSQDGSGGATQYF. DNA for the CDR3: TGCGCCAGCAGCCAGGACGGTAGCGGGGGTGCGACGCAGTATTTT.

This clonotype showed up many times. V gene TRBV29-1 combines with J gene TRBJ2-7, with D maybe TRBD2 (6 bases). Germline CDR1 and CDR2: SQVTM and ANQGSEA. CDR3 length: 13 amino acids. V shed 4 bases and J shed 0 bases, with 10 bases lying between them. Here the CDR3 DNA reads TGCAGCGTTGGACCGGGGGTCTCCTACGAGCAGTACTTC. This gives the protein CSVGPGVSYEQYF.

J is TRBJ2-1 and V is TRBV30; D perhaps matches TRBD2 (5 bases). The assigned J gene may be wrong: the sequence end matches TRBJ2-7 better. Germline values: CDR1 GTSNPN, CDR2 SVGIG (reference sequence). There are 16 residues in the CDR3. CDR3 residues: CAWNIARTRPYNEQYF. CDR3 bases: TGTGCCTGGAATATCGCCCGGACTCGCCCGTACAATGAGCAGTACTTC.